The rows below give T cell receptor beta chains drawn from one sample of a study of blood T cell repertoires in COVID-19. Assay used: immunoSEQ multiplex PCR; TCRdb lists only in-frame clones, some missing. The data hold 200,000 to 250,000 clones, with 70% to 90% observed a single time. The specimen sequenced was PBMCs or T cells enriched from blood (not recorded which). These receptor sequences come from a man aged 35 to 55 who had recovered from COVID-19. Both conserved end residues are part of each CDR3. D genes are given only for firm matches. The size field is filled for only some rows; it gives once, few, many or a size class.

D	size	J	V	length	DNA	CDR3
TRBD1	-	TRBJ1-1	TRBV5-1	16	TGCGCCAGCAGCTTTACAGGGGGCCTTGGAGACACTGAAGCTTTCTTT	CASSFTGGLGDTEAFF
-	once	TRBJ2-1	TRBV7-9	12	TGTGCCAGCAGAATAGGGGAGGATGAGCAGTTCTTC	CASRIGEDEQFF
-	-	TRBJ1-6	TRBV6-2/TRBV6-3	15	TGTGCCAGCAGTTACCTAGGGCAGGGTAATTCACCCCTCCACTTT	CASSYLGQGNSPLHF
TRBD2	-	TRBJ2-1	TRBV15	16	TGTGCCACCAGCAGAGAGGAGACTAGCGTTGCAAATGAGCAGTTCTTC	CATSREETSVANEQFF
TRBD1	-	TRBJ2-3	TRBV3-1/TRBV3-2	16	TGTGCCAGCAGCCGATCCCGGGACAGGGTTCCAGATACGCAGTATTTT	CASSRSRDRVPDTQYF
TRBD1	-	TRBJ1-6	TRBV4-1	20	TGCGCCAGCAGCCAAGGAGTTTTTGGGACAGTGAGCTCCTATAATTCACCCCTCCACTTT	CASSQGVFGTVSSYNSPLHF
TRBD1	once	TRBJ2-1	TRBV24-1	14	TGTGCCACCAGTGATTCGACAGGGTTGGATGAGCAGTTCTTC	CATSDSTGLDEQFF
TRBD2	few	TRBJ2-3	TRBV6-4	15	TGTGCCAGCAGTGACGGGCGGGGGGGCACAGATACGCAGTATTTT	CASSDGRGGTDTQYF
TRBD2	-	TRBJ2-4	TRBV7-3	19	TGTGCCAGCAGCTTATTAGGTTGGTCGGTAGCGGGGCCTCACAACATTCAGTACTTC	CASSLLGWSVAGPHNIQYF
TRBD1	-	TRBJ1-2	TRBV18	14	TGTGCCAGCTCACCACCGGCGGGACAGTATGGCTACACCTTC	CASSPPAGQYGYTF
-	once	TRBJ2-1	TRBV11-2	17	TGTGCCAGCAGCTTAGATCTTGGGATTCACCCGGGAAATGAGCAGTTCTTC	CASSLDLGIHPGNEQFF
TRBD2	-	TRBJ2-3	TRBV4-2	16	TGTGCCAGCAGCCACCCCTCGGGGGGGCCCACAGATACGCAGTATTTT	CASSHPSGGPTDTQYF
-	once	TRBJ2-1	TRBV4-2	15	TGTGCCAGCAGCCAAGGACAGGAAGACTACAATGAGCAGTTCTTC	CASSQGQEDYNEQFF
TRBD1	-	TRBJ1-6	TRBV7-9	16	TGTGCCAGCAGCTACAGGGGATCGAACGCTAATTCACCCCTCCACTTT	CASSYRGSNANSPLHF
-	-	TRBJ2-7	TRBV7-9	16	TGTGCCAGCAGCTTAGTACGGGGTTTGGTGGCCCGCGAGCAGTACTTC	CASSLVRGLVAREQYF
-	-	TRBJ1-4	TRBV2	14	TGTGCCAGCAGTGTTCAGGGACTTCGGGAAAAACTGTTTTTT	CASSVQGLREKLFF
TRBD1	-	TRBJ2-1	TRBV11-3	15	TGTGCCAGCAGCGTAATAGGACAGGGAACCAATGAGCAGTTCTTC	CASSVIGQGTNEQFF
TRBD2	-	TRBJ2-7	TRBV7-9	17	TGTGCCAGCAGTCGCCGGACTAGCGGGGGGAGTTGGTACGAGCAGTACTTC	CASSRRTSGGSWYEQYF
TRBD1	-	TRBJ2-7	TRBV19	14	TGTGCCAGTACCCCGACAGGGGGCATCTACGAGCAGTACTTC	CASTPTGGIYEQYF
-	-	TRBJ1-5	TRBV9	16	TGTGCCAGCAGCCCAACAGGACGAGTAAGCAATCAGCCCCAGCATTTT	CASSPTGRVSNQPQHF
-	-	TRBJ2-3	TRBV2	14	TGTGCCAGCAGCTTACTCCTTCTCGCAGATACGCAGTATTTT	CASSLLLLADTQYF
TRBD1	once	TRBJ1-6	TRBV4-1	16	TGCGCCAGCAGCCAAGTACCGGGACAGGGTACTTCACCCCTCCACTTT	CASSQVPGQGTSPLHF
-	-	TRBJ2-2	TRBV7-2	14	TGTGCCAGCAGCCCCCAAGGGGGGGCCGGGGAGCTGTTTTTT	CASSPQGGAGELFF
-	-	TRBJ1-2	TRBV6-5	14	TGTGCCAGCAGTTACAGGCAGGGGAACTATGGCTACACCTTC	CASSYRQGNYGYTF
-	-	TRBJ1-5	TRBV30	18	TGTGCCTGGAGCCTAATAGGTGAACAGTCGGCTCCCAATCAGCCCCAGCATTTT	CAWSLIGEQSAPNQPQHF
TRBD1	-	TRBJ1-1	TRBV5-5	15	TGTGCCAGCAGCTTGGGACAGGGAGGTCTCACTGAAGCTTTCTTT	CASSLGQGGLTEAFF
-	once	TRBJ1-5	TRBV27	13	TGTGCCAGCGGACACCACAGCAATCAGCCCCAGCATTTT	CASGHHSNQPQHF
TRBD2	-	TRBJ2-7	TRBV4-1	14	TGCGCCAGCAGCCAAAGCGGGGGGGCGGTCGAGCAGTACTTC	CASSQSGGAVEQYF
TRBD1	-	TRBJ1-1	TRBV7-2	15	TGTGCCAGCAGCTTAACAGGGGGCGCCGCCACTGAAGCTTTCTTT	CASSLTGGAATEAFF